The present T cell receptor beta chain was sequenced within a study of T-cell reconstitution after alpha-beta-depleted transplantation in children. This clonotype was counted many times. TCRbeta library preparation incorporated unique molecular identifiers. TCRdb itself ran the PCR reads through MiXCR, one entry per CDR3 protein. The sample consists of over 200,000 distinct CDR3 sequences, 8% to 9.5% of them appearing once. Trimming removed 2 bases at V and 12 bases at J, with 14 bases between. This CDR3 spans 12 amino acids. In germline, CDR1 is WSHSY, CDR2 SAAADI. Here the sequenced sample was PBMCs from the stem cell graft donor, taken from the stem cell graft. V gene TRBV10-2 combines with J gene TRBJ2-7; D assignment may be TRBD1 or TRBD2 (5 bases each). The receptor was isolated from a human donor who donated a stem cell graft to a child with acute lymphoblastic leukemia. The CDR3 DNA sequence: TGCGCCAGCAGTGAGGGGACCCAAATTGGGTACTTC. This encodes CASSEGTQIGYF.